A single sample gave rise to the 20 T cell receptor beta chains below, sequenced in a study of T cell responses to AZD1222 COVID-19 vaccine. The assay was immunoSEQ multiplex PCR, and TCRdb's table has in-frame clones only and misses some. The sample lists about 150,000 clones, about 91% occurring once. Sequencing was performed on peripheral blood, taken on day 0 of AZD1222 vaccination. These receptors were taken from an adult in good health.

The gene calls are TRBV10-1 and TRBJ1-1; D is undetermined. The V gene lost 0 bases and the J gene lost 1 base, with 15 bases spanning the gap. Germline V gives CDR1 WNHNN, CDR2 SYGVQD (reference sequence). The CDR3 loop spans 17 amino acids. In DNA, the CDR3 is TGCGCCAGCAGTGAGTCGACCGGGATCGGGCCGAACACTGAAGCTTTCTTT. Protein: CASSESTGIGPNTEAFF.

The genes are TRBV19 and TRBJ2-5, with 8 positions matching TRBD2. V lost 3 bases and J lost 4; bases outside the gene matches: 7. The germline CDR1 and CDR2 sequences are LNHDA and SQIVND (reference sequence). This CDR3 is 15 amino acids long. In DNA form, the CDR3 reads TGTGCCAGTAGTATTTCTGCGGGAGGAGGAGAGACCCAGTACTTC. It specifies CASSISAGGGETQYF.

This chain links TRBV11-3 with TRBJ2-1; 9 bases are shared with TRBD2. V gave up 0 bases and J gave up 10 bases; unmatched junction bases: 4. CDR1 is SGHNT and CDR2 is YENEEA in the germline V gene. This CDR3 comprises 14 residues. As DNA, the CDR3 is TGTGCCAGCAGCTTAGACCTAGCGGGGCAGGAGCAGTTCTTC. Amino acid sequence: CASSLDLAGQEQFF.

J is TRBJ1-4 and V is TRBV6-6, with a weak D call TRBD1 (5 bases). V was shortened by 7 bases and J by 4 bases, with 16 bases between the two germline ends. CDR1 is MNHNY and CDR2 is SVGAGI in the germline V gene (reference sequence). CDR3 length equals 15 residues. Here the CDR3 DNA reads TGTGCCAGCACCCCGACCCGGGGCCTTAATGAAAAACTGTTTTTT. Encoded protein: CASTPTRGLNEKLFF.

The chain combines TRBV5-1 with TRBJ1-5; D may be TRBD1 (6 bases). Germline V gene sequence: CDR1 SGHRS, CDR2 YFSETQ. Trimming left V 0 bases short and J 5 bases short, with 12 bases between. The CDR3 loop spans 15 amino acids. The CDR3: CASSLEGGADQPQHF. The CDR3 DNA follows: TGCGCCAGCAGCTTGGAGGGGGGCGCGGATCAGCCCCAGCATTTT.

This chain connects TRBV5-5 to TRBJ2-7; D unresolved. Trimming left V 2 bases short and J 7 bases short, with 22 bases between. The CDR3 contains 16 residues. Germline V CDR1 and CDR2: SGHKS, YYEKEE (reference sequence). The CDR3 protein is CASSLPGPSNLKEQYF. In DNA, the CDR3 is TGTGCCAGCAGCTTACCAGGACCCAGCAATTTGAAAGAGCAGTACTTC.

The chain uses TRBV6-6 and TRBJ2-1, with D possibly being TRBD1 or TRBD2 (5 bases each). The germline V gene has CDR1 MNHNY and CDR2 SVGAGI (reference sequence). Trimming pared 4 bases from V and 6 bases from J, leaving 16 bases between. This CDR3 has 15 residues. CDR3 in amino acids: CASSFGTVGGNEQFF. The DNA of the CDR3 is TGTGCCAGCAGTTTTGGGACCGTGGGCGGCAATGAGCAGTTCTTC.

With respect to this clone: Its ends do not fully match the called genes, so a read error is possible. The rearrangement joins TRBV7-7 to TRBJ2-1; no clear D gene. Germline CDR1 reads SSHAT; CDR2 reads FNYEAQ (reference sequence). CDR3 length: 14 residues. In DNA, the CDR3 is TGTGCTAGCAGCTTATCCGGCTCCTACAATGAGCAGTTCTTC. Protein: CASSLSGSYNEQFF.

The chain links TRBV19 to TRBJ1-5, with D unclear. Germline-derived CDR1 and CDR2 are LNHDA and SQIVND (reference sequence). The V end was cut by 6 bases, the J end by 4 bases, with 13 bases between. CDR3 length equals 14 residues. CDR3 sequence reads: CASRHLAGNQPQHF. The DNA of the CDR3 is TGTGCCAGTAGACACCTAGCGGGGAATCAGCCCCAGCATTTT.

This clone was counted once. The chain couples TRBV6-2 or TRBV6-3 to TRBJ2-7; 10 bases map to TRBD2. Trimming at V came to 6 bases and at J to 3 bases, leaving 11 bases not matched to a gene. Per germline, CDR1 MNHEY and CDR2 SVGEGT. This CDR3 contains 16 residues. CDR3 nucleotides: TGTGCCAGCAGCCCCCCGGGACTAGCGAAAATCTACGAGCAGTACTTC. Protein sequence: CASSPPGLAKIYEQYF.

CDR3 sequence (DNA): TGTGCCAGCACAAACTCTGGAAACACCATATATTTT. Residues: CASTNSGNTIYF. V usage is TRBV28 and J usage is TRBJ1-3, with unresolved D. The germline V and J ends were trimmed by 7 bases and 0 bases, with 4 bases remaining between them. This CDR3 spans 12 amino acids. CDR1 MDHEN and CDR2 SYDVKM come from the germline V gene.

The chain employs TRBV7-2 and TRBJ2-1; 12 positions match TRBD2. V shed 5 bases, J shed 9 bases, and the junction held 11 bases outside the gene matches. The length of the CDR3 is 16 residues. The V gene's germline CDR1 is SGHTA and CDR2 FQGNSA. The CDR3 here is CASSPSLAGGFGEQFF. The CDR3 DNA reads TGTGCCAGCAGCCCGTCACTAGCGGGAGGTTTTGGTGAGCAGTTCTTC.

This chain joins TRBV13 and TRBJ2-2, with a possible D match to TRBD2 (7 bases). The length of the CDR3 is 16 residues. V was cut by 1 base and J by 2 bases, with 11 bases left in between. CDR1 PRHDT and CDR2 FYEKMQ come from the germline V gene (reference sequence). CDR3 DNA sequence: TGTGCCAGCAGCTTAGCTGGGGGGGCCAACACCGGGGAGCTGTTTTTT. Protein sequence: CASSLAGGANTGELFF.

The chain uses TRBV7-9 and TRBJ2-3; weak D call: TRBD2 (6 bases). CDR1 is SEHNR and CDR2 is FQNEAQ in the germline V gene (reference sequence). V lost 5 bases and J lost 2, with 11 bases in between. This CDR3 region has 14 residues. The CDR3 DNA is TGTGCCAGCAGCGGACGGGGACTCACAGATACGCAGTATTTT. This translates into CASSGRGLTDTQYF. Drawing the rest from reference TRBV7-9 and TRBJ2-3, the complete variable domain is DTGVSQNPRHKITKRGQNVTFRCDPISEHNRLYWYRQTLGQGPEFLTYFQNEAQLEKSRLLSDRFSAERPKGSFSTLEIQRTEQGDSAMYLCASSGRGLTDTQYFGPGTRLTVL.

The chain joins TRBV19 to TRBJ2-3; 7 bases agree with TRBD1. Germline V gene data show CDR1 as LNHDA and CDR2 as SQIVND (reference sequence). The CDR3 covers 15 residues. The V segment lost 6 bases and the J segment 4 bases; nucleotides outside the gene matches: 10. In DNA, the CDR3 is TGTGCCAGTAGGAGGGGGCAGGGTCTGTCAGATACGCAGTATTTT. It encodes CASRRGQGLSDTQYF.

The chain is built from TRBV11-3 and TRBJ2-5, with D tentatively TRBD2 (7 bases). CDR3 length: 15 residues. In germline, CDR1 is SGHNT, CDR2 YENEEA. V was pared by 3 bases and J by 0 bases, with 11 bases between. Here the CDR3 DNA reads TGTGCCAGCAGCTTGGAGGGGGGGTACCAAGAGACCCAGTACTTC. It encodes CASSLEGGYQETQYF.

This clone turned up a few times. The chain couples TRBV25-1 to TRBJ1-2; the D is unclear. The germline gives CDR1 MGHDK, CDR2 SYGVNS. The CDR3 runs 13 residues. The V and J ends lost 3 bases and 4 bases respectively, with 9 bases between them. The CDR3 sequence is CASSDHGSYGYTF. The CDR3 region has the DNA TGTGCCAGCAGTGACCACGGTTCCTATGGCTACACCTTC.

The V call is TRBV7-9, the J call TRBJ1-1; D not certain. Per the germline V gene, CDR1 is SEHNR and CDR2 is FQNEAQ (reference sequence). V was clipped by 0 bases and J by 5 bases, with 7 bases between them. CDR3 size: 13 residues. The CDR3 protein is CASSLAFGTEAFF. The CDR3 nucleotides are TGTGCCAGCAGCTTAGCGTTTGGGACTGAAGCTTTCTTT.

The chain is built from TRBV16 and TRBJ1-2; a possible D gene is TRBD1 (5 bases). Germline-derived CDR1 and CDR2 are KGHSY and FQNENV. V was trimmed by 2 bases and J by 1 base, leaving 8 bases between them. The CDR3 runs 14 residues. Here the CDR3 DNA reads TGTGCCAGCAGCCAAGTCGGGGGTAACTATGGCTACACCTTC. Residues: CASSQVGGNYGYTF.

This chain joins TRBV5-4 and TRBJ1-2; D is unresolved. Trimming took off 5 bases at V and 3 bases at J, with 11 bases between the two ends. Looked up from germline, CDR1 is SGHNT and CDR2 is YYREEE (reference sequence). The CDR3 extends over 13 amino acids. For the CDR3, the DNA is TGTGCCAGCAGTGTACAGACTTACTATGGCTACACCTTC. This translates into CASSVQTYYGYTF.